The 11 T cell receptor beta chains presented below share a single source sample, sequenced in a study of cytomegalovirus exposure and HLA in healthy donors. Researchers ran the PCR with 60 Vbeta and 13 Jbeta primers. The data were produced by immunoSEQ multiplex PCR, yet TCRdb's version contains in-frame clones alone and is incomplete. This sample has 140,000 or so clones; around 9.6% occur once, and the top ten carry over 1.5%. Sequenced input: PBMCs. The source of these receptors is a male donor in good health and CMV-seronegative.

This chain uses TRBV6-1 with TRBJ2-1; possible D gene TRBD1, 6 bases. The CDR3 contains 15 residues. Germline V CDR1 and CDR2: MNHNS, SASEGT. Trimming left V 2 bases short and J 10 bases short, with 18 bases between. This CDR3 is CASSESPTGRDEQFF. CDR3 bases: TGTGCCAGCAGTGAATCCCCGACAGGTCGAGACGAGCAGTTCTTC.

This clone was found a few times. Here the CDR3 reads CASSLQGDTQYF. DNA of the CDR3: TGTGCCAGCAGCTTGCAGGGAGATACGCAGTATTTT. This chain connects TRBV7-9 to TRBJ2-3; the D gene is possibly TRBD1 (5 bases). The CDR3 runs to 12 residues. Per the germline V gene, CDR1 is SEHNR and CDR2 is FQNEAQ (reference sequence). Trimming stripped 3 bases from V and 5 bases from J, with 6 bases between.

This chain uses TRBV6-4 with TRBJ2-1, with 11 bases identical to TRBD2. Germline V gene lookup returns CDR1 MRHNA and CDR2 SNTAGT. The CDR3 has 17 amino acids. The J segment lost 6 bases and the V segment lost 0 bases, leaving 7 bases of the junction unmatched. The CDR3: CASSDSVGLAGSNEQFF. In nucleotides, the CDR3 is TGTGCCAGCAGTGACTCCGTCGGACTAGCGGGTTCCAATGAGCAGTTCTTC.

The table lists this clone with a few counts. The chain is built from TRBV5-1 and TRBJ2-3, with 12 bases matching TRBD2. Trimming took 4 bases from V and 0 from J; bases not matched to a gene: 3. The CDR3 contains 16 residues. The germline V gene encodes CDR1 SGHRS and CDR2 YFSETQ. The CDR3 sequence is CASSIGLAGSTDTQYF. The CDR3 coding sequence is TGCGCCAGCAGCATCGGACTAGCGGGGAGCACAGATACGCAGTATTTT.

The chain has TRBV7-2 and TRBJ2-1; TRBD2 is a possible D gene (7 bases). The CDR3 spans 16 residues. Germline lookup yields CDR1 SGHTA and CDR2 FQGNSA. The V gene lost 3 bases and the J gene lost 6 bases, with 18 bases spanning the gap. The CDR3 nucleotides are TGTGCCAGCAGCTTGAGAGGGGGGGAAGGCGTCAATGAGCAGTTCTTC. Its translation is CASSLRGGEGVNEQFF.

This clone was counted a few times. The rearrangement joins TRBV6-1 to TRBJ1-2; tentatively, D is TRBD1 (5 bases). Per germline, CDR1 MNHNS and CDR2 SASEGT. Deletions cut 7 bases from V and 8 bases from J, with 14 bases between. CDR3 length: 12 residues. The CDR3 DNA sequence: TGTGCCAGCATCCCGACAGAGCCCGGCTACACCTTC. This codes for CASIPTEPGYTF.

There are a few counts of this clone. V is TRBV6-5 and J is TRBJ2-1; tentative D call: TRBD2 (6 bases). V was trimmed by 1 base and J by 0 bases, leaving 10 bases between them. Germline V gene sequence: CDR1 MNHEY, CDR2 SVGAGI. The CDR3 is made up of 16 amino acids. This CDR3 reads CASSYLAVGSYNEQFF. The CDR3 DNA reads TGTGCCAGCAGTTACTTAGCGGTGGGCTCCTACAATGAGCAGTTCTTC.

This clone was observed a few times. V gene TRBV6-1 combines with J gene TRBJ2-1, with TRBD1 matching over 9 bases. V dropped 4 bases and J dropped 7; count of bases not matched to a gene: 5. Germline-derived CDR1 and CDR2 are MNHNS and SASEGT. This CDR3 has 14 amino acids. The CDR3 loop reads CASSVGQGRNEQFF. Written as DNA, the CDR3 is TGTGCCAGCAGTGTTGGACAGGGGAGGAATGAGCAGTTCTTC.

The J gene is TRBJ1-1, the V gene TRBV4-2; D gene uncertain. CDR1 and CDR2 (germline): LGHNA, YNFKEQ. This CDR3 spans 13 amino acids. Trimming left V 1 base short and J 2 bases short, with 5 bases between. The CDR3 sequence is CASSQVTNTEAFF. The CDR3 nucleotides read TGTGCCAGCAGCCAAGTGACTAACACTGAAGCTTTCTTT.

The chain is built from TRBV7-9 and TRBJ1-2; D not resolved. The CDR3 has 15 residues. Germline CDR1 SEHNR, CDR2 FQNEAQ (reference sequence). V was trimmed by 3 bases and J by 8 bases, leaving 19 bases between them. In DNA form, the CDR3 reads TGTGCCAGCAGCTTCCAGGATCTGGCAGCCTACGGCTACACCTTC. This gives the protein CASSFQDLAAYGYTF.

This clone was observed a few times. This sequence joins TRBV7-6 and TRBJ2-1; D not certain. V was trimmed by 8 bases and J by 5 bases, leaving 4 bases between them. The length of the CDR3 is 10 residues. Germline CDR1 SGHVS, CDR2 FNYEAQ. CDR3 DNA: TGTGCCAGCGCGAACAATGAGCAGTTCTTC. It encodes CASANNEQFF. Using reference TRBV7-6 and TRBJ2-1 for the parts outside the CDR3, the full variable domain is GAGVSQSPRYKVTKRGQDVALRCDPISGHVSLYWYRQALGQGPEFLTYFNYEAQQDKSGLPNDRFSAERPEGSISTLTIQRTEQRDSAMYRCASANNEQFFGPGTRLTVL.